This T cell receptor beta chain was sequenced for a study of cytomegalovirus exposure and HLA in healthy donors. Study-level information: An early data release held approximately 80 million unique TCRs from HLA-typed donors. Regarding the study as a whole: Most TCR sequences were seen very rarely across donors, but some public TCRs occurred in many.

PCR used 60 Vbeta primers and 13 Jbeta primers. Produced via immunoSEQ multiplex PCR; TCRdb's table is partial and in-frame only. This table holds roughly 200,000 clones, 78% found once. Of note for this clone: As yet, its antigen is unknown.

The donors (healthy individuals) were bone marrow donors. V dropped 6 bases and J dropped 4 bases, with 19 bases sitting between them. CDR3 length: 16 amino acids. Germline CDR1 reads KGHSH; CDR2 reads LQKENI. The sequencing sample was made of PBMCs. The clonotype originates from a female donor in good health and CMV-seronegative. V and J are TRBV18 and TRBJ2-1; D unclear. CDR3 in amino acids: CASSPKNSLIYNEQFF. CDR3 nucleotide sequence: TGTGCCAGCTCCCCTAAGAATAGCCTCATTTACAATGAGCAGTTCTTC.